The next 22 T cell receptor beta chains were all read from a single sample in a study of blood T cells in healthy people across ages. Sample-barcoded 5' priming and a J-beta primer mix drove a second PCR of about 6 to 12 cycles. TCRdb used MiXCR to reprocess the 5' RACE reads, holding one entry per CDR3 protein. Of roughly 800,000 distinct CDR3 sequences listed, roughly 25% are singletons. Another study also made use of these data, one on T cells of mothers and their children.

The specimen sequenced was blood. These receptors all come from a boy aged 5-17 years in good health.

In its sample, this clonotype was seen a few times. The chain joins TRBV24-1 to TRBJ2-7; 10 bases are a match to TRBD1. Per the germline V gene, CDR1 is KGHDR and CDR2 is SFDVKD. V lost 12 bases and J lost 3; bases outside the gene matches: 10. This CDR3 is 14 amino acids long. The DNA for the CDR3 is TGTGCCGCTCCTGGGGACAGGGGATTCTACGAGCAGTACTTC. This sequence encodes CAAPGDRGFYEQYF.

This clonotype was detected only a few times. The chain links TRBV29-1 to TRBJ2-7, with D uncertain. The CDR3 totals 13 residues. V was shortened by 4 bases and J by 9 bases, with 19 bases between the two germline ends. The germline V gene encodes CDR1 SQVTM and CDR2 ANQGSEA. The DNA for the CDR3 is TGCAGCGTTGGGGATACGGGCTTTTTGCGGCAGTACTTC. It yields the protein CSVGDTGFLRQYF.

This clonotype was observed a handful of times. The chain carries TRBV7-2 and TRBJ1-1, with D perhaps TRBD1 (5 bases). The germline CDR1 and CDR2 sequences are SGHTA and FQGNSA. The CDR3 is made up of 13 amino acids. Trimming shortened V by 6 bases and J by 5 bases, and 13 bases separated the two germline ends. The CDR3, as DNA: TGTGCCAGCAGTTACATGGGGCGGACTGAAGCTTTCTTT. This sequence encodes CASSYMGRTEAFF.

V gene TRBV7-3 combines with J gene TRBJ2-2; a possible D gene is TRBD2 (6 bases). Trimming removed 4 bases at V and 6 bases at J, with 12 bases between. From germline, CDR1 is SGHTA and CDR2 FQGTGA. The CDR3 has 14 residues. The CDR3 spells CASSSAGRSGELFF. The CDR3 DNA reads TGTGCCAGCAGCTCCGCGGGAAGGTCCGGGGAGCTGTTTTTT.

The chain links TRBV27 to TRBJ2-5; D not certain. The J call is in doubt because the DNA end fits TRBJ2-1 better. Germline CDR1 is MNHEY and CDR2 is SMNVEV (reference sequence). The CDR3 has 12 residues. The CDR3 DNA follows: TGTGCCAGCCTTACTACATACAATGAGCAGTTCTTC. Its translation: CASLTTYNEQFF.

J is TRBJ2-3 and V is TRBV5-1, with 7 bases matching TRBD2. CDR1 is SGHRS, CDR2 YFSETQ, per germline. CDR3 length: 17 residues. Trimming took 1 base from V and 3 from J; bases not matched to a gene: 11. This CDR3 is CASSLFIGRTRTDTQYF. The CDR3 coding sequence is TGCGCCAGCAGCTTGTTTATCGGGCGGACTAGAACAGATACGCAGTATTTT.

V is TRBV5-1 and J is TRBJ2-7, with 9 positions matching TRBD2. The germline V gene has CDR1 SGHRS and CDR2 YFSETQ. The V gene end was trimmed by 3 bases and the J gene end by 6 bases; junction bases not matched to a gene: 7. The CDR3 has 14 amino acids. CDR3 sequence reads: CASSWGTSSFEQYF. The CDR3 DNA reads as TGCGCCAGCAGCTGGGGGACTAGCTCGTTCGAGCAGTACTTC.

The chain couples TRBV5-5 to TRBJ2-4; 10 positions match TRBD1. Germline V gene data show CDR1 as SGHKS and CDR2 as YYEKEE (reference sequence). The CDR3 sequence is 15 residues long. The V segment lost 4 bases and the J segment 5 bases; nucleotides outside the gene matches: 6. The CDR3 nucleotides are TGTGCCAGCAGCGTCGGGACAGGGGTGGAAAACATTCAGTACTTC. It encodes CASSVGTGVENIQYF.

V usage is TRBV7-2 and J usage is TRBJ2-3; perhaps D is TRBD1 or TRBD2 (6 bases each). This CDR3 is built from 13 residues. Germline V gives CDR1 SGHTA, CDR2 FQGNSA. V was clipped by 6 bases and J by 2 bases, with 9 bases between them. This chain's CDR3 is CASRRDNTDTQYF. The CDR3 DNA reads as TGTGCCAGCAGGCGGGACAACACAGATACGCAGTATTTT.

This chain connects TRBV4-2 to TRBJ1-4, with TRBD1 as a possible D gene (6 bases). This CDR3 is built from 14 residues. Between the trimmed V and J ends, which lost 4 bases and 8 bases, there was a span of 14 bases. Germline CDR1 LGHNA, CDR2 YNFKEQ. CDR3 bases: TGTGCCAGCAGCCCCACAGGGTTCGGGGAAAAACTGTTTTTT. This translates into CASSPTGFGEKLFF.

This clonotype was detected a few times. The V call is TRBV5-1, the J call TRBJ2-4; TRBD1 agrees at 9 bases. V trimming: 4 bases; J trimming: 6 bases; junction bases outside the gene matches: 5. The CDR3 has 14 amino acids. Germline V gene sequence: CDR1 SGHRS, CDR2 YFSETQ. CDR3 region: CASSEGTGRNIQYF. For the CDR3, the DNA is TGCGCCAGCAGCGAAGGGACAGGGAGAAACATTCAGTACTTC.

A few counts support this clonotype. V gene TRBV20-1 combines with J gene TRBJ2-7; no reliable D call. V lost 7 bases and J 2 bases, leaving 15 bases between the germline ends. This CDR3 is built from 13 residues. Per germline, CDR1 DFQATT and CDR2 SNEGSKA (reference sequence). CDR3 nucleotide sequence: TGCAGTGTTTTTGACACCGGCACCTACGAGCAGTACTTC. It translates to CSVFDTGTYEQYF.

A few counts support this clonotype. The V and J genes are TRBV5-8 and TRBJ2-5; D not certain. Between the trimmed V and J ends, which lost 1 base and 5 bases, there was a span of 6 bases. The CDR3 is 12 residues long. Per germline, CDR1 SGHTS and CDR2 YDEGEE. The DNA for the CDR3 is TGTGCCAGCAGCTTGAGGATGGAGACCCAGTACTTC. It is translated as CASSLRMETQYF. The full variable domain, in which reference TRBV5-8 and TRBJ2-5 provide the parts outside the CDR3, is EAGVTQSPTHLIKTRGQQATLRCSPISGHTSVYWYQQALGLGLQFLLWYDEGEERNRGNFPPRFSGRQFPNYSSELNVNALELEDSALYLCASSLRMETQYFGPGTRLLVL.

V and J are TRBV3-1 and TRBJ2-7; no definite D call. Germline assignment: CDR1 LGHDT and CDR2 YNNKEL (reference sequence). The CDR3 length is 13 residues. Trimming stripped 0 bases from V and 3 bases from J, with 6 bases between. As DNA, the CDR3 is TGTGCCAGCAGCCAAGAAAACAGCTACGAGCAGTACTTC. The encoded protein is CASSQENSYEQYF.

This clonotype was picked up a small number of times. The V and J genes are TRBV5-1 and TRBJ2-5; D ambiguous. The DNA end lines up better with TRBJ2-7; the J call may be wrong. This CDR3 spans 13 amino acids. CDR1 is SGHRS, CDR2 YFSETQ, per germline. This CDR3 reads CASSLMLKDEQYF. The CDR3 DNA reads as TGCGCCAGCAGCTTGATGTTAAAGGACGAGCAGTACTTC.

This clonotype was counted only a few times. The chain has TRBV14 and TRBJ2-5; possible D gene TRBD1, 6 bases. Trimming pared 1 base from V and 1 base from J, leaving 19 bases between. CDR3 length: 18 amino acids. Germline CDR1 and CDR2: SGHDN and FVKESK. The CDR3 protein is CASSQVIEITGTQETQYF. The CDR3 nucleotides read TGTGCCAGCAGCCAAGTCATCGAGATAACAGGGACCCAAGAGACCCAGTACTTC.

This clonotype was counted a few times. The chain recombines TRBV27 with TRBJ2-1, with TRBD2 matching over 9 bases. This CDR3 has 18 amino acids. V trimming: 2 bases; J trimming: 8 bases; junction bases outside the gene matches: 16. CDR1 is MNHEY and CDR2 is SMNVEV in the germline V gene (reference sequence). For the CDR3, the DNA is TGTGCCAGCAGTTTAATTTGGGCGGGAGGGCCCCGACGGGATGAGCAGTTCTTC. Its protein is CASSLIWAGGPRRDEQFF.

The rearrangement links TRBV7-8 to TRBJ2-7; D might be TRBD2 (5 bases). In germline, CDR1 is SGHVS, CDR2 FQNEAQ. V lost 6 bases and J 1 base, leaving 10 bases between the germline ends. This CDR3 has 13 amino acids. The CDR3 DNA is TGTGCCAGCAGGTATGGGAGTTCCTACGAGCAGTACTTC. Encoded protein: CASRYGSSYEQYF. Supplemented by reference TRBV7-8 and TRBJ2-7, the full variable domain reads GAGVSQSPRYKVAKRGQDVALRCDPISGHVSLFWYQQALGQGPEFLTYFQNEAQLDKSGLPSDRFFAERPEGSVSTLKIQRTQQEDSAVYLCASRYGSSYEQYFGPGTRLTVT.

The chain joins TRBV4-2 to TRBJ2-2, with D possibly being TRBD2 (6 bases). The V end lost 3 bases, the J end lost 1 base, and 15 bases lay between the germline ends. CDR1 is LGHNA, CDR2 YNFKEQ, per germline. CDR3 length: 17 amino acids. CDR3 bases: TGTGCCAGCAGCCAGGAGAGGAATAGCGGGAACACCGGGGAGCTGTTTTTT. It encodes CASSQERNSGNTGELFF.

The chain is built from TRBV15 and TRBJ2-3; D not resolved. Trimming pared 0 bases from V and 5 bases from J, leaving 9 bases between. The V gene's germline CDR1 is LNHNV and CDR2 YYDKDF (reference sequence). The CDR3 has 14 residues. CDR3 in amino acids: CATSRDRLEDTQYF. The CDR3 region has the DNA TGTGCCACCAGCAGAGACCGTCTAGAAGATACGCAGTATTTT.

This clonotype has a handful of counts. The chain combines TRBV28 with TRBJ2-7; D ambiguous. Germline V gene sequence: CDR1 MDHEN, CDR2 SYDVKM. Trimming cost V 8 bases and J 5 bases, with 13 bases left between them. The length of the CDR3 is 12 residues. Here the CDR3 DNA reads TGTGCCAGCTCCATCCCGGGCAACGAGCAGTACTTC. Residues: CASSIPGNEQYF. Combining the CDR3 with reference TRBV28 and TRBJ2-7 gives the whole variable domain DVKVTQSSRYLVKRTGEKVFLECVQDMDHENMFWYRQDPGLGLRLIYFSYDVKMKEKGDIPEGYSVSREKKERFSLILESASTNQTSMYLCASSIPGNEQYFGPGTRLTVT.

The V gene is TRBV12-3 or TRBV12-4, the J gene TRBJ2-5; the D gene could be TRBD1 or TRBD2 (7 bases each). The length of the CDR3 is 17 residues. The V end was cut by 6 bases, the J end by 1 base, with 21 bases between. CDR3 sequence: CASRSTGYGGGQETQYF. In nucleotides, the CDR3 is TGTGCCAGCAGGTCGACAGGGTATGGGGGGGGCCAAGAGACCCAGTACTTC.